This T cell receptor (beta chain) derives from a study of blood T cell repertoires in COVID-19. The CDR3 loop spans 13 amino acids. The trim removed 6 bases at V and 7 bases at J, leaving 9 bases unmatched. The repertoire was sequenced with immunoSEQ multiplex PCR; TCRdb's copy has only in-frame clones and lacks some. The top ten clones hold about 10% of a sample with some 190,000 clones, roughly four fifths of them seen once. This chain connects TRBV12-3 or TRBV12-4 to TRBJ2-7; 7 nucleotides line up with TRBD1. This sequence was found in a woman aged 40 to 49 with COVID-19, enrolled during active disease. The sample comprised peripheral blood. CDR3 bases: TGTGCCAGCAGCTTACAGGGGTCCGAGGAGCAGTACTTC. It yields the protein CASSLQGSEEQYF.